This TCR beta chain comes out of a study of blood T cell repertoires in COVID-19. Overall study: The United States, Italy and Spain supplied acute and convalescent COVID-19 samples. The cDNA or gDNA used as material had been derived from T cells, B-cell-depleted T cells, or PBMCs.

Original analysis: Reference gene primer amplification in the assay estimated nucleated cell counts. Only in-frame clones appear in the TCRdb table, and some are missing; sequencing was by immunoSEQ multiplex PCR. The V and J calls and clone size are taken from that table; D and trimming were inferred from the DNA. The top ten clones hold approximately 2% of a sample with more than 200,000 clones, 86% of them seen once. Per the germline V gene, CDR1 is LNHDA and CDR2 is SQIVND (reference sequence). This CDR3 is built from 16 residues. Trimming cost V 7 bases and J 0 bases, with 18 bases left between them.

Sequencing was done on a sample of peripheral blood. The rearrangement links TRBV19 to TRBJ1-1; TRBD1 might be the D (5 bases). The source of this sequence is a man younger than 45 with active or convalescent COVID-19. The CDR3 sequence is CASMPGDGGMNTEAFF. As DNA, the CDR3 is TGTGCCAGTATGCCGGGGGATGGGGGGATGAACACTGAAGCTTTCTTT.